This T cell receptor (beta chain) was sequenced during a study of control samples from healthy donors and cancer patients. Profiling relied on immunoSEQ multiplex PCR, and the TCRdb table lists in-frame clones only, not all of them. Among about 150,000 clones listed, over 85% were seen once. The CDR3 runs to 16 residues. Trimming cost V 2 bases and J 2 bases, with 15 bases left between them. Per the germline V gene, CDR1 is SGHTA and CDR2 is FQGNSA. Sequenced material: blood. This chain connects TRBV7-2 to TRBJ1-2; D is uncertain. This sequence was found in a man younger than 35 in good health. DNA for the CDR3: TGTGCCAGCAGCTTAACCCCCGGACCATTAAACTATGGCTACACCTTC. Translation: CASSLTPGPLNYGYTF.